This T cell receptor beta chain stems from a study of blood T cell repertoires in COVID-19 (dated by TCRdb to about 2020). About the full investigation: Samples covering the acute and convalescent phases of COVID-19 were provided by collaborators in the United States, Italy and Spain. The samples were drawn from two sources: the first 160 participants of the ongoing ImmuneRACE study, and 1,000 to 1,500 subjects contributed by 6 global collaborators. The repertoires were made available in a free public database intended to serve as a resource for research on the immune response to SARS-CoV-2. The material from the prospective study consisted of cDNA or gDNA derived from T cells, B-cell-depleted T cells, or PBMCs. Subjects who had been exposed to COVID-19, were actively infected with it, or had recovered from it provided the deeply sampled blood TCRbeta repertoires that made up the dataset. HLA class I and class II types, where available, came from metadata supplied by the sample provider rather than from assay-based typing. A de-identified subject ID, COVID-19 status, age in years and sex were almost always included in the sample metadata.

What the study reported, not specific to this receptor: The quantity of clinical and demographic metadata differed by source and by participant and was supplied without curation.

The CDR3, from cysteine to phenylalanine, totals 14 residues. Of all the DNA, just the CDR3 is kept, 42 bases in frame from base 1. Taken from the germline V gene, the CDR1 and CDR2 loops are WSHSY and SAAADI. V gives up 6 bases and J gives up 0 bases, and the segment between their germline ends measures 10 bases. As for this clone: This clone's antigen is unknown. The sample holds no much larger clone one base away, and base qualities are not on file.

The immunoSEQ Assay, a bias-controlled multiplex PCR, was used to amplify TCRbeta CDR3 regions from genomic DNA. For the original study's pipeline: The number of nucleated cells in each sample was estimated from the amplification of reference gene primers within the assay. To quantify the absolute abundance of each unique TCRbeta CDR3 rearrangement, sequence reads were collapsed and filtered. For each sample, productive Simpson clonality was calculated as the square root of Simpson's diversity index across productive rearrangements. TCRdb retrieved this table from immuneACCESS and kept in-frame rearrangements only. Not all clones are present; in checked studies, unresolved V genes account for under half, and no reason is known for the remainder. The V and J calls and clone size are taken from that table; D and trimming were inferred from the DNA. The sample table shows tens of thousands of clones, and around four fifths are seen once. In total, the top ten clones hold roughly 5.7% of the sample.

Each collaborating institution followed its own protocols to collect whole blood in K2EDTA tubes. Collaborator samples were shipped for TCRbeta analysis as frozen whole blood, isolated PBMCs, or DNA extracted from either sample type. Material for sequencing was peripheral blood. The chain links TRBV10-2 with TRBJ2-3; 5 matching bases give a weak D call of TRBD2. The TCR sequence derives from a man between 65 and 79 years old with acute or convalescent COVID-19. The DNA sequence is given as TGCGCCAGCAGGGACTCACGGAGCACAGATACGCAGTATTTT. Translated, it gives CASRDSRSTDTQYF.